These 27 T cell receptor beta chains originate from one sample sequenced in a study of blood T cell repertoires in COVID-19. The table came from immunoSEQ multiplex PCR; TCRdb's copy has only in-frame clones and leaves some out. This table holds about 20,000 clones, around 79% found once. Material for sequencing was peripheral blood. These receptors all stem from an elderly man with acute or convalescent COVID-19.

This chain joins TRBV19 and TRBJ2-3; a possible D gene is TRBD2 (5 bases). CDR1 and CDR2 from the germline V gene are LNHDA and SQIVND (reference sequence). The CDR3 runs 13 residues. Trimming took 7 bases from V and 4 from J, leaving 12 bases between them. CDR3: CASISNGADTQYF. In DNA form, the CDR3 reads TGTGCCAGTATTTCCAACGGGGCAGATACGCAGTATTTT.

The V and J genes are TRBV27 and TRBJ2-7; a weak D match, TRBD2 (5 bases). Germline-derived CDR1 and CDR2 are MNHEY and SMNVEV (reference sequence). V gave up 5 bases and J gave up 0 bases, with 17 bases separating them. This CDR3 is 16 amino acids long. The CDR3 sequence is CASSRTGAVSSYEQYF. The DNA of the CDR3 is TGTGCCAGCAGTCGGACCGGAGCGGTTAGCTCCTACGAGCAGTACTTC.

This chain links TRBV5-1 with TRBJ1-3, with 9 bases matching TRBD1. Per the germline V gene, CDR1 is SGHRS and CDR2 is YFSETQ. The CDR3 covers 18 residues. J was trimmed by 1 base and V by 4 bases; bases with no gene match: 12. CDR3 region: CASSDQDRGIWSGNTIYF. CDR3 bases: TGCGCCAGCAGCGATCAAGACAGGGGGATTTGGTCTGGAAACACCATATATTTT. The complete variable domain, with remaining parts taken from reference TRBV5-1 and TRBJ1-3, reads KAGVTQTPRYLIKTRGQQVTLSCSPISGHRSVSWYQQTPGQGLQFLFEYFSETQRNKGNFPGRFSGRQFSNSRSEMNVSTLELGDSALYLCASSDQDRGIWSGNTIYFGEGSWLTVV.

The J gene is TRBJ2-7, the V gene TRBV9, with TRBD1 as a possible D gene (5 bases). CDR1 is SGDLS, CDR2 YYNGEE, per germline. The V end lost 4 bases, the J end lost 4 bases, and 15 bases lay between the germline ends. The CDR3 has 14 amino acids. In nucleotides, the CDR3 is TGTGCCAGCAGCCCCGGCAAGGGGTGGTACGAGCAGTACTTC. This gives the protein CASSPGKGWYEQYF.

The chain links TRBV6-2 or TRBV6-3 to TRBJ2-7; 10 bases fit TRBD2. CDR3 size: 17 residues. Trimming cost V 3 bases and J 1 base; bases outside gene matches: 9. Germline assignment: CDR1 MNHEY and CDR2 SVGEGT. For the CDR3, the DNA is TGTGCCAGCAGTTATAATCCGGAGACTAGCGGGTCCTACGAGCAGTACTTC. As protein: CASSYNPETSGSYEQYF.

The chain uses TRBV25-1 and TRBJ2-5, with 11 bases identical to TRBD1. Germline V gene data show CDR1 as MGHDK and CDR2 as SYGVNS. The V segment lost 3 bases and the J segment 4 bases; nucleotides outside the gene matches: 4. The length of the CDR3 is 15 residues. The CDR3 is CASSDPGQGGETQYF. CDR3 sequence (DNA): TGTGCCAGCAGTGATCCGGGACAGGGGGGAGAGACCCAGTACTTC. Looking up the rest from reference TRBV25-1 and TRBJ2-5 gives the full variable domain: EADIYQTPRYLVIGTGKKITLECSQTMGHDKMYWYQQDPGMELHLIHYSYGVNSTEKGDLSSESTVSRIRTEHFPLTLESARPSHTSQYLCASSDPGQGGETQYFGPGTRLLVL.

The chain is built from TRBV7-9 and TRBJ1-1, with D maybe TRBD1 (5 bases). V lost 4 bases, J lost 1 base, and 10 bases lay in between. This CDR3 region has 14 residues. CDR1 is SEHNR, CDR2 FQNEAQ, per germline (reference sequence). CDR3 in DNA: TGTGCCAGCAGCTCTATACAGGAGAACACTGAAGCTTTCTTT. It is translated as CASSSIQENTEAFF. Supplemented by reference TRBV7-9 and TRBJ1-1, the full variable domain reads DTGVSQNPRHKITKRGQNVTFRCDPISEHNRLYWYRQTLGQGPEFLTYFQNEAQLEKSRLLSDRFSAERPKGSFSTLEIQRTEQGDSAMYLCASSSIQENTEAFFGQGTRLTVV.

The chain joins TRBV5-4 to TRBJ2-2; D call uncertain. This CDR3 is built from 14 residues. Trimming pared 2 bases from V and 5 bases from J, leaving 10 bases between. Germline V gene sequence: CDR1 SGHNT, CDR2 YYREEE (reference sequence). The CDR3 DNA reads TGTGCCAGCAGCTTACCAGGAAGAACCGGGGAGCTGTTTTTT. The encoded protein is CASSLPGRTGELFF.

This clone was seen a handful of times. This sequence joins TRBV9 and TRBJ2-1; a weak D match, TRBD1 (5 bases). V was cut by 0 bases and J by 0 bases, with 13 bases left in between. The germline CDR1 and CDR2 sequences are SGDLS and YYNGEE. The CDR3 sequence is 17 residues long. CDR3 residues: CASSVVDTDASYNEQFF. CDR3 nucleotide sequence: TGTGCCAGCAGCGTAGTGGACACAGATGCCTCCTACAATGAGCAGTTCTTC.

The gene calls are TRBV11-2 and TRBJ2-1; no clear D. Germline-derived CDR1 and CDR2 are SGHAT and FQNNGV. V was shortened by 7 bases and J by 0 bases, with 10 bases between the two germline ends. This CDR3 has 14 amino acids. The CDR3 DNA follows: TGTGCCAGCAAAAGAAGTAGCTCCTACAATGAGCAGTTCTTC. It specifies CASKRSSSYNEQFF.

This clone has only one observation. The V and J genes are TRBV9 and TRBJ1-1; D unresolved. Germline V lookup: CDR1 SGDLS, CDR2 YYNGEE. The length of the CDR3 is 15 residues. V was pared by 3 bases and J by 3 bases, with 15 bases between. The CDR3 sequence is CASSGGQGADTEAFF. In DNA form, the CDR3 reads TGTGCCAGCAGCGGCGGGCAAGGCGCGGACACTGAAGCTTTCTTT.

The V gene is TRBV6-5, the J gene TRBJ1-4; the D gene is possibly TRBD1 (6 bases). V was shortened by 8 bases and J by 7 bases, with 14 bases between the two germline ends. Germline CDR1 and CDR2: MNHEY and SVGAGI. The CDR3 is 13 residues long. The CDR3 spells CASGTGFGEKLFF. The CDR3 DNA follows: TGTGCCAGCGGAACAGGGTTCGGTGAAAAACTGTTTTTT.

This clone occurred once. The rearrangement joins TRBV2 to TRBJ1-2; D perhaps matches TRBD1 (5 bases). Trimming pared 3 bases from V and 4 bases from J, leaving 15 bases between. This CDR3 contains 15 residues. Germline-derived CDR1 and CDR2 are SNHLY and FYNNEI. CDR3 in amino acids: CASSDPGGGPYGYTF. In DNA form, the CDR3 reads TGTGCCAGCAGTGACCCCGGGGGGGGTCCCTATGGCTACACCTTC. Full variable domain (remainder filled in from reference TRBV2 and TRBJ1-2): EPEVTQTPSHQVTQMGQEVILRCVPISNHLYFYWYRQILGQKVEFLVSFYNNEISEKSEIFDDQFSVERPDGSNFTLKIRSTKLEDSAMYFCASSDPGGGPYGYTFGSGTRLTVV.

This clone was counted only a few times. V usage is TRBV6-5 and J usage is TRBJ2-1, with 8 bases identical to TRBD2. CDR1 is MNHEY, CDR2 SVGAGI, per germline. After removal of 7 bases from V and 5 bases from J, the junction contained 10 bases not matched to a gene. The CDR3 runs 15 residues. CDR3 in amino acids: CASNPSGGRDNEQFF. The CDR3, as DNA: TGTGCCAGCAATCCCTCGGGAGGGCGGGACAATGAGCAGTTCTTC.

The chain employs TRBV3-1 (or the pseudogene TRBV3-2) and TRBJ2-1; TRBD2 matches at 14 bases. CDR3 size: 16 residues. CDR1 and CDR2 from the germline V gene are LGHDT and YNNKEL (reference sequence). V gave up 4 bases and J gave up 4 bases; unmatched junction bases: 3. CDR3 amino acids: CASSRTSGRIYNEQFF. CDR3 DNA sequence: TGTGCCAGCAGCCGGACTAGCGGGAGGATATACAATGAGCAGTTCTTC.

The chain combines TRBV7-2 with TRBJ1-2; 8 nucleotides agree with TRBD1. This CDR3 is built from 19 residues. V was pared by 1 base and J by 4 bases, with 17 bases of the junction left unmatched. Germline values: CDR1 SGHTA, CDR2 FQGNSA. The CDR3 nucleotides are TGTGCCAGCAGCTTAGAGGGTGGGGCCGCAGGGGGCAATAGCTATGGCTACACCTTC. Translation gives CASSLEGGAAGGNSYGYTF.

The chain has TRBV4-1 and TRBJ1-6; D possibly corresponds to TRBD1 (5 bases). The CDR3 has 13 residues. Germline loops: CDR1 MGHRA, CDR2 YSYEKL. Trimming left V 11 bases short and J 7 bases short, with 15 bases between. CDR3 sequence: CASGTVPNSPLHF. CDR3 coding DNA: TGCGCCTCCGGGACTGTTCCCAATTCACCCCTCCACTTT.

The chain is built from TRBV28 and TRBJ2-5, with 8 nucleotides matching TRBD1. Losses at the gene ends were 8 bases for V and 1 base for J; bases not matched to a gene: 9. CDR3 length: 15 residues. Per the germline V gene, CDR1 is MDHEN and CDR2 is SYDVKM. In nucleotides, the CDR3 is TGTGCCAGCGTTGAGGGCAGGGGGCTCCAAGAGACCCAGTACTTC. Translation: CASVEGRGLQETQYF. Drawing the rest from reference TRBV28 and TRBJ2-5, the complete variable domain is DVKVTQSSRYLVKRTGEKVFLECVQDMDHENMFWYRQDPGLGLRLIYFSYDVKMKEKGDIPEGYSVSREKKERFSLILESASTNQTSMYLCASVEGRGLQETQYFGPGTRLLVL.

The rearrangement uses TRBV7-3 and TRBJ2-5, with 10 positions matching TRBD2. Trimming cost V 1 base and J 5 bases; bases outside gene matches: 4. The CDR3 has 15 amino acids. Germline V CDR1 and CDR2: SGHTA, FQGTGA. As DNA, the CDR3 is TGTGCCAGCAGCTTAAAGGGACTAGCGTCGGAGACCCAGTACTTC. This codes for CASSLKGLASETQYF.

The chain employs TRBV7-2 and TRBJ2-7; 8 bases are a match to TRBD1. The CDR3 contains 14 residues. J was trimmed by 6 bases and V by 2 bases; bases with no gene match: 6. CDR1 is SGHTA and CDR2 is FQGNSA in the germline V gene. The CDR3: CASSLRQGNGEQYF. The CDR3 DNA follows: TGTGCCAGCAGCTTACGACAGGGGAACGGCGAGCAGTACTTC.

The chain recombines TRBV11-3 with TRBJ2-2; 7 bases match TRBD2. CDR1 and CDR2 (germline): SGHNT, YENEEA. The CDR3 is made up of 15 amino acids. Trimming at V came to 5 bases and at J to 3 bases, leaving 6 bases not matched to a gene. CDR3 amino acids: CASSGGRADTGELFF. CDR3 DNA sequence: TGTGCCAGCAGCGGGGGGAGGGCCGACACCGGGGAGCTGTTTTTT.

The chain has TRBV30 and TRBJ1-4, with TRBD1 identical over 7 bases. CDR3 size: 12 residues. Germline values: CDR1 GTSNPN, CDR2 SVGIG (reference sequence). V shed 2 bases and J 7 bases; nucleotides not matched to a gene: 1. CDR3 sequence (DNA): TGTGCCTGGAGTCCAGGGGGTGAAAAACTGTTTTTT. This codes for CAWSPGGEKLFF.

The chain has TRBV10-1 and TRBJ2-2; 7 nucleotides line up with TRBD2. The CDR3 consists of 13 residues. V trimming: 11 bases; J trimming: 3 bases; junction bases outside the gene matches: 6. Germline loops: CDR1 WNHNN, CDR2 SYGVQD (reference sequence). CDR3 DNA: TGCGCCGGGAGGGGCAGAGACACCGGGGAGCTGTTTTTT. This sequence encodes CAGRGRDTGELFF.

The rearrangement joins TRBV9 to TRBJ2-3; the match to TRBD2 covers 10 bases. Per germline, CDR1 SGDLS and CDR2 YYNGEE. CDR3 length: 16 amino acids. The trim removed 0 bases at V and 6 bases at J, leaving 7 bases unmatched. This chain's CDR3 is CASSVALAGVGDTQYF. The CDR3 DNA is TGTGCCAGCAGCGTAGCCCTAGCGGGAGTGGGGGATACGCAGTATTTT.

This clone was observed a few times. V is TRBV18 and J is TRBJ2-6, with TRBD2 identical over 7 bases. The germline V gene has CDR1 KGHSH and CDR2 LQKENI. Germline trimming cut 3 bases from V and 0 bases from J; bases unmatched to any gene: 2. CDR3 size: 16 residues. CDR3 residues: CASSPGGSSGANVLTF. In nucleotides, the CDR3 is TGTGCCAGCTCACCCGGCGGGAGCTCTGGGGCCAACGTCCTGACTTTC.

The genes are TRBV6-5 and TRBJ2-2; TRBD1 might be the D (5 bases). This CDR3 is 15 amino acids long. Between the trimmed V and J ends, which lost 0 bases and 6 bases, there was a span of 11 bases. Germline CDR1 reads MNHEY; CDR2 reads SVGAGI. Written as DNA, the CDR3 is TGTGCCAGCAGTTACTCGCGACAGAATCCCGGGGAGCTGTTTTTT. It is translated as CASSYSRQNPGELFF.

This clone has a handful of counts. J is TRBJ1-1 and V is TRBV30; D is unclear. Germline CDR1 is GTSNPN and CDR2 is SVGIG (reference sequence). With 1 base removed from V and 7 bases from J, the gap between germline ends came to 7 bases. The CDR3 contains 11 residues. The CDR3 nucleotides read TGTGCCTGGAGTGGCAGGTTTGAAGCTTTCTTT. Its protein product is CAWSGRFEAFF.